This paragraph covers one TCR beta chain sequence. Its antigen remains unidentified. Some clones are missing from TCRdb's copy, which holds only in-frame ones; the method was immunoSEQ multiplex PCR. The data contain some 2,000,000 clones, nearly 97% of them singletons. The data are from a study of shared clonotypes between healthy human individuals. Study at large: For every donor, three CD4 naive, three CD4 memory, two CD8 naive and one CD8 memory plates were used.

This CDR3 comprises 13 residues. CDR1 is KGHSH, CDR2 LQKENI, per germline. With 6 bases removed from V and 7 bases from J, the gap between germline ends came to 12 bases. Recent vaccinations or acute infections were absent in the healthy HIV-negative adult donors. Whole-study findings and limits: Clonotypes shared by all four donors outscored non-shared clonotypes in generation probability. Sequencing depth was predicted to influence how clonotypes are shared among donors.

The sequence was obtained from a man between 18 and 35 years old in good health. The chain combines TRBV18 with TRBJ1-4; tentative D call: TRBD1 (5 bases). Sequencing was done on a sample of naive CD4+ T cells sorted from blood. As to subset: CD45RA+ positively selected. The CDR3 region is CASSYGTGEKLFF. In nucleotides, the CDR3 is TGTGCCAGCTCGTATGGGACTGGTGAAAAACTGTTTTTT.